Below, 2 T cell receptor beta chains from the same sample are listed, as sequenced in a study of human T cells and chemical hapten exposure. Indicated time point: patch test 3, about 24 weeks after DPC sensitization. Stated treatment: therapeutic diphenylcyclopropenone sensitization with weekly scalp DPC. MiXCR, applied by TCRdb to the RACE reads, yields one record per CDR3 protein. Here the sample spans 95,000 to 150,000 distinct CDR3 sequences, approximately 10% being singletons. The sample consisted of whole blood, taken in connection with sensitization to the hapten diphenylcyclopropenone (DPC). These receptors were taken from a woman in her forties or fifties with alopecia areata. Some clones in this sample may be carry-over from other donors' samples.

V usage is TRBV12-3 or TRBV12-4 and J usage is TRBJ2-7; TRBD1 agrees at 9 bases. V lost 6 bases and J lost 2; bases outside the gene matches: 5. CDR3 length equals 14 residues. DNA of the CDR3: TGTGCCAGCAGCCGGACAGGGGACGCCTACGAGCAGTACTTC. This encodes CASSRTGDAYEQYF.

This clonotype has only a few counts. V and J are TRBV12-3 or TRBV12-4 and TRBJ2-3; D is ambiguous. Trimming stripped 4 bases from V and 4 bases from J, with 9 bases between. This CDR3 is 13 amino acids long. The CDR3, as DNA: TGTGCCAGCAGTTCCCTCGCTGCAGATACGCAGTATTTT. Residues: CASSSLAADTQYF.